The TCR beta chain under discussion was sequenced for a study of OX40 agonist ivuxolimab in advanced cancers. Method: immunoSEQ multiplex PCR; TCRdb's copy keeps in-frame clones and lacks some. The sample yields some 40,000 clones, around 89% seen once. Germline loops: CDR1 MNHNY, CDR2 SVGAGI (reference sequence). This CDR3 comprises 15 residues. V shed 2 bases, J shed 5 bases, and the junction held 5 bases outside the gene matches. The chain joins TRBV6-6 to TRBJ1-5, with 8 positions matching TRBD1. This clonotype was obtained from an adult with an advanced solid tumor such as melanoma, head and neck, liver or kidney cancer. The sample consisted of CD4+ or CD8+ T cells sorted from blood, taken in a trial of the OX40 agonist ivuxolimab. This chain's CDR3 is CASSYAGGWDQPQHF. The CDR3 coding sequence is TGTGCCAGCAGTTACGCAGGGGGCTGGGATCAGCCCCAGCATTTT.